These 15 T cell receptor beta chains were all obtained from the same sample, sequenced in a study of shared clonotypes between healthy human individuals. Measured with immunoSEQ multiplex PCR; TCRdb has only the in-frame clones, and not every one. The table lists hundreds of thousands of clones, roughly 83% of them singletons. Material for sequencing was PBMCs. The receptors were gathered from a woman in her thirties or forties in good health. Some clones in this sample may be carry-over from other donors' samples.

This sequence joins TRBV9 and TRBJ1-4; D gene ambiguous. The CDR3 covers 13 residues. Germline loops: CDR1 SGDLS, CDR2 YYNGEE. The V gene lost 4 bases and the J gene lost 4 bases, with 8 bases spanning the gap. CDR3 sequence: CASSTWDNEKLFF. The CDR3 DNA sequence: TGTGCCAGCAGCACCTGGGATAATGAAAAACTGTTTTTT.

This clone came up once. The chain has TRBV5-6 and TRBJ1-3; the match to TRBD1 covers 7 bases. This CDR3 is 16 amino acids long. Germline CDR1 and CDR2: SGHDT and YYEEEE. V lost 4 bases to trimming and J lost 0 bases; unmatched junction nucleotides: 7. CDR3 bases: TGTGCCAGCAGCACGCCGACAGGGTCCTCTGGAAACACCATATATTTT. Translating it yields CASSTPTGSSGNTIYF.

The V and J genes are TRBV7-9 and TRBJ1-5, with a tentative D call TRBD1 (6 bases). Germline assignment: CDR1 SEHNR and CDR2 FQNEAQ (reference sequence). This CDR3 has 14 residues. V lost 4 bases and J lost 4, with 11 bases in between. The CDR3 region is CASSSQGGNQPQHF. The CDR3 DNA reads as TGTGCCAGCAGCTCCCAAGGGGGGAATCAGCCCCAGCATTTT.

The V gene is TRBV19, the J gene TRBJ2-7, with D possibly being TRBD1 (5 bases). The CDR3 runs 15 residues. Trimming took off 2 bases at V and 2 bases at J, with 13 bases between the two ends. Looked up from germline, CDR1 is LNHDA and CDR2 is SQIVND (reference sequence). CDR3 nucleotides: TGTGCCAGTAGTATAAAGGCAGGGAATCCCTACGAGCAGTACTTC. Residues: CASSIKAGNPYEQYF.

The V gene is TRBV13, the J gene TRBJ2-7; D possibly corresponds to TRBD2 (6 bases). The CDR3 is 13 residues long. Germline values: CDR1 PRHDT, CDR2 FYEKMQ (reference sequence). The V and J ends lost 5 bases and 4 bases respectively, with 12 bases between them. This CDR3 reads CASSRSTSYEQYF. CDR3 nucleotide sequence: TGTGCCAGCAGCCGTTCGACTAGTTACGAGCAGTACTTC.

The chain carries TRBV2 and TRBJ1-4; D is uncertain. The CDR3 is made up of 15 amino acids. In germline, CDR1 is SNHLY, CDR2 FYNNEI. The V gene lost 8 bases and the J gene lost 0 bases, with 13 bases spanning the gap. The chain's CDR3 is CASGPVKATNEKLFF. The CDR3, as DNA: TGTGCCAGCGGACCCGTAAAGGCAACTAATGAAAAACTGTTTTTT.

This chain connects TRBV7-2 to TRBJ1-4, with 7 nucleotides matching TRBD1. Trimming removed 4 bases from V and 7 bases from J; junction bases left unmatched: 6. The CDR3 is 14 amino acids. The V gene's germline CDR1 is SGHTA and CDR2 FQGNSA. CDR3 sequence: CASSSQGGIEKLFF. CDR3 in DNA: TGTGCCAGCAGCTCGCAGGGGGGCATTGAAAAACTGTTTTTT. The full variable domain, in which reference TRBV7-2 and TRBJ1-4 provide the parts outside the CDR3, is GAGVSQSPSNKVTEKGKDVELRCDPISGHTALYWYRQSLGQGLEFLIYFQGNSAPDKSGLPSDRFSAERTGGSVSTLTIQRTQQEDSAVYLCASSSQGGIEKLFFGSGTQLSVL.

As to this clone: This may stem from a read error, because a much larger clone lies one nucleotide away. The chain couples TRBV30 to TRBJ2-7; the D gene is possibly TRBD1 (6 bases). The V end lost 4 bases, the J end lost 9 bases, and 22 bases lay between the germline ends. Germline CDR1 GTSNPN, CDR2 SVGIG (reference sequence). The CDR3 consists of 14 residues. This CDR3 is CAWTVMRFQGGQYF. The CDR3 bases are TGTGCCTGGACGGTGATGAGGTTTCAAGGGGGGCAGTACTTC.

This sequence joins TRBV5-1 and TRBJ2-2, with 9 nucleotides matching TRBD2. CDR1 and CDR2 from the germline V gene are SGHRS and YFSETQ. V lost 4 bases and J lost 0; bases outside the gene matches: 4. The CDR3 has 16 residues. The CDR3 protein is CASSRREGSNTGELFF. CDR3 DNA: TGCGCCAGCAGCCGGCGGGAGGGATCGAACACCGGGGAGCTGTTTTTT.

This clone was recorded only once. The chain joins TRBV7-9 to TRBJ2-3; tentatively, D is TRBD1 (6 bases). The CDR3 runs to 15 residues. CDR1 is SEHNR, CDR2 FQNEAQ, per germline (reference sequence). Trimming took off 3 bases at V and 1 base at J, with 11 bases between the two ends. For the CDR3, the DNA is TGTGCCAGCAGCTTGGCACAGGGTGGCACAGATACGCAGTATTTT. It codes for CASSLAQGGTDTQYF.

V is TRBV28 and J is TRBJ2-7, with 9 positions matching TRBD1. CDR1 and CDR2 from the germline V gene are MDHEN and SYDVKM. V was clipped by 5 bases and J by 2 bases; unmatched bases: 4. The CDR3 is 14 residues long. DNA for the CDR3: TGTGCCAGCAGTGGGACAGGGAGGACCTACGAGCAGTACTTC. Protein sequence: CASSGTGRTYEQYF.

Worth noting for this clone: Different DNA sequences within this sample yield the same CDR3. The J gene is TRBJ2-7, the V gene TRBV28; D gene uncertain. The CDR3 is 12 residues long. V dropped 5 bases and J dropped 0 bases, with 5 bases sitting between them. Per the germline V gene, CDR1 is MDHEN and CDR2 is SYDVKM. The CDR3 loop reads CASSLSSYEQYF. DNA of the CDR3: TGTGCCAGCAGTCTAAGCTCCTACGAGCAGTACTTC.

V usage is TRBV28 and J usage is TRBJ1-5; D unresolved. Per the germline V gene, CDR1 is MDHEN and CDR2 is SYDVKM. CDR3 length: 14 residues. The V end was cut by 7 bases, the J end by 5 bases, with 15 bases between. CDR3 bases: TGTGCCAGCACCCCCAGTAGGGTGGATCAGCCCCAGCATTTT. Residues: CASTPSRVDQPQHF.

The chain uses TRBV2 and TRBJ2-7; weak D call: TRBD2 (5 bases). Looked up from germline, CDR1 is SNHLY and CDR2 is FYNNEI. The CDR3 is made up of 13 amino acids. V gave up 4 bases and J gave up 0 bases, with 7 bases separating them. CDR3 nucleotides: TGTGCCAGCAGTGGAGGGAGCTCCTACGAGCAGTACTTC. Translating gives CASSGGSSYEQYF.

This clone has only a few counts. V is TRBV18 and J is TRBJ1-4; TRBD1 matches 7 bases. The CDR3 is made up of 16 amino acids. Trimming at V came to 3 bases and at J to 3 bases, leaving 7 bases not matched to a gene. Germline V gives CDR1 KGHSH, CDR2 LQKENI. The CDR3 loop reads CASSPAPGGANEKLFF. The CDR3 nucleotides read TGTGCCAGCTCACCCGCCCCAGGGGGGGCTAATGAAAAACTGTTTTTT. The whole variable domain, remainder taken from reference TRBV18 and TRBJ1-4, is NAGVMQNPRHLVRRRGQEARLRCSPMKGHSHVYWYRQLPEEGLKFMVYLQKENIIDESGMPKERFSAEFPKEGPSILRIQQVVRGDSAAYFCASSPAPGGANEKLFFGSGTQLSVL.